Listed below are T cell receptor beta chains from one sample, sequenced in a study of CD8 T cells in ankylosing spondylitis. TCRdb recomputed calls from the 5' RACE reads with MiXCR, one row per CDR3 protein. This sample has about 750,000 distinct CDR3 sequences, with 15% to 20% found just once. Material: blood, either unsorted or a sorted T cell fraction (not recorded which). The origin of the receptors is a male donor with ankylosing spondylitis. The CDR3 runs from the conserved cysteine through the conserved F or W. The D gene is left open where the match is weak. The size field is filled for only some rows; it gives once, few, many or a size class.

cdr3_length	v_call	d_call	clone_size	j_call	cdr3_nt	cdr3_aa
14	TRBV20-1	TRBD2	few	TRBJ2-1	TGCAGTGCTAGACCCGGGAGGGTTTACAATGAGCAGTTCTTC	CSARPGRVYNEQFF
15	TRBV6-1	TRBD2	NA	TRBJ2-1	TGTGCCAGCAGTGGAACTAGCGGGGGGGCTGATGAGCAGTTCTTC	CASSGTSGGADEQFF
17	TRBV4-2	TRBD1	NA	TRBJ2-2	TGTGCCAGCAGCCGCTCGGACAGGAGATCTAACACCGGGGAGCTGTTTTTT	CASSRSDRRSNTGELFF
15	TRBV5-1	NA	NA	TRBJ2-2	TGCGCCAGCAGCGTAACCGGGAAATCCACCGGGGAGCTGTTTTTT	CASSVTGKSTGELFF
17	TRBV3-1	TRBD1	few	TRBJ2-7	TGTGCCAGCAGCCAAGAAACCGAGGACAGGTCGGCCTACGAGCAGTACTTC	CASSQETEDRSAYEQYF
17	TRBV2	TRBD2	NA	TRBJ2-3	TGTGCCTTCACCGACCAAACTAGCGGGGGGGCCAAAGATACGCAGTATTTT	CAFTDQTSGGAKDTQYF
14	TRBV13	TRBD1	NA	TRBJ2-7	TGTGCCAGCAGCGGACAGGGAAGCATCCACGAGCAGTACTTC	CASSGQGSIHEQYF
18	TRBV24-1	NA	NA	TRBJ2-3	TGTGCCACCAGTGACCCCATTGCGGATCGGGGGGCAAGTGATACGCAGTATTTT	CATSDPIADRGASDTQYF
15	TRBV10-3	TRBD1	many	TRBJ2-1	TGTGCCATCAGTGAGGGACAGGGGGCCCCCGATGAGCAGTTCTTC	CAISEGQGAPDEQFF
17	TRBV11-2	TRBD1	few	TRBJ1-5	TGTGCCAGCAGCTTAGAGGTTGGGGACAGTTCCCGACAGCCCCAGCATTTT	CASSLEVGDSSRQPQHF
18	TRBV7-8	NA	NA	TRBJ2-6	TGTGCCAGCAGCTCATTTTCAGGAGGACCCTCTGGGGCCAACGTCCTGACTTTC	CASSSFSGGPSGANVLTF
15	TRBV6-1	TRBD1	few	TRBJ2-7	TGTGCCAGCAGACCGGGACAGAAGAGCTCCTACGAGCAGTACTTC	CASRPGQKSSYEQYF
14	TRBV7-9	TRBD2	NA	TRBJ2-3	TGTGCCAGCAGCTTAGGGGACTACACAGATACGCAGTATTTT	CASSLGDYTDTQYF
14	TRBV28	NA	NA	TRBJ2-1	TGTGCCAGCGCAACCGCCGGGATATACAATGAGCAGTTCTTC	CASATAGIYNEQFF
17	TRBV4-3	NA	NA	TRBJ2-1	TGCGCCAGCAGCCAAGAGGGAAGCGTTAGCTCCGGGAATGAGCAGTTCTTC	CASSQEGSVSSGNEQFF
14	TRBV2	TRBD1	few	TRBJ1-3	TGTGCCAGCAGTGGAGGGACAGCTGGAAACACCATATATTTT	CASSGGTAGNTIYF
15	TRBV15	NA	NA	TRBJ1-5	TGTGCCACCAGCAGAGATACAGGGTTCAGTCAGCCCCAGCATTTT	CATSRDTGFSQPQHF
15	TRBV5-1	TRBD1	few	TRBJ2-1	TGCGCCAGCAGCTTGGGGACAGGCCTCTACAATGAGCAGTTCTTC	CASSLGTGLYNEQFF
17	TRBV20-1	TRBD1	few	TRBJ1-2	TGCAGTGCTAGAGATCACGTATGGACAGGGGCTAACTATGGCTACACCTTC	CSARDHVWTGANYGYTF
13	TRBV7-3	NA	NA	TRBJ2-1	TGTGCCAGCAGCTTAAATTTTTGGGATGAGCAGTTCTTC	CASSLNFWDEQFF
15	TRBV12-3/TRBV12-4	NA	few	TRBJ2-4	TGTGCCAGCAGTTTCGGGGGGCGCTGGGGAAACATTCAGTACTTC	CASSFGGRWGNIQYF
18	TRBV10-3	TRBD2	many	TRBJ2-7	TGTGCCATCAGTGCGGGGGGGACTAGCGGGGTCAGCTCCTACGAGCAGTACTTC	CAISAGGTSGVSSYEQYF
13	TRBV29-1	NA	NA	TRBJ1-2	TGCAGCGTTGACACCAGGTACTATGCTGGCTACACCTTC	CSVDTRYYAGYTF
12	TRBV7-9	NA	few	TRBJ2-7	TGTGCCAGCAGCTTACCCTCCGGTGAGCAGTACTTC	CASSLPSGEQYF
12	TRBV15	NA	NA	TRBJ2-1	TGTGCCACCAGCAGAAATAAGGATGAGCAGTTCTTC	CATSRNKDEQFF
16	TRBV10-3	NA	few	TRBJ2-7	TGTGCCATCAGTGATGGCTCACGGGGGCCGGGATACGAGCAGTACTTC	CAISDGSRGPGYEQYF
15	TRBV4-3	TRBD2	NA	TRBJ2-7	TGCGCCAGCAGCCAAGATCTAGCGGCAACCTACGAGCAGTACTTC	CASSQDLAATYEQYF
14	TRBV7-9	NA	few	TRBJ2-3	TGTGCCAGCAGCTTAAGCCAGATCGTTGATACGCAGTATTTT	CASSLSQIVDTQYF
14	TRBV12-3/TRBV12-4	NA	many	TRBJ2-2	TGTGCCAGCAGTTTAGGACCCAGCACCGGGGAGCTGTTTTTT	CASSLGPSTGELFF
14	TRBV7-6	TRBD1	few	TRBJ2-3	TGTGCCAGCAGCCGTTACAGGGGAGAGGATACGCAGTATTTT	CASSRYRGEDTQYF
19	TRBV7-8	NA	few	TRBJ2-6	TGTGCCAGCAGCTTAGTCCCAGGGGGGAGTAACTCTGGGGCCAACGTCCTGACTTTC	CASSLVPGGSNSGANVLTF
16	TRBV3-1	TRBD2	few	TRBJ2-5	TGTGCCAGCAGCCCGGGACTAGCGGGAGCCCCAGAGACCCAGTACTTC	CASSPGLAGAPETQYF
19	TRBV12-3/TRBV12-4	TRBD2	once	TRBJ2-3	TGTGCCAGCAGTCCAGGACTAGCGGGGGGGCTACCGGGCACAGATACGCAGTATTTT	CASSPGLAGGLPGTDTQYF